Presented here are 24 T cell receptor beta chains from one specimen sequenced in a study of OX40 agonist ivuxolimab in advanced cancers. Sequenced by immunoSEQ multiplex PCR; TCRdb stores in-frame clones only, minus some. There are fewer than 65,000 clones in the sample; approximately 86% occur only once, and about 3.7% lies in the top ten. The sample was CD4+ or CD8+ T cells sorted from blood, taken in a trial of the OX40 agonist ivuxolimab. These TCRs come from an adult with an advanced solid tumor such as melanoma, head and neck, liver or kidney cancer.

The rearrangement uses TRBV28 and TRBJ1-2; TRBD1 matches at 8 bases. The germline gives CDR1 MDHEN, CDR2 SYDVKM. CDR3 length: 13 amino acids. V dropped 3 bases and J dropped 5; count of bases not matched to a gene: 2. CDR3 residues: CASSFGQGYGYTF. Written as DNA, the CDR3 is TGTGCCAGCAGTTTCGGACAGGGATATGGCTACACCTTC.

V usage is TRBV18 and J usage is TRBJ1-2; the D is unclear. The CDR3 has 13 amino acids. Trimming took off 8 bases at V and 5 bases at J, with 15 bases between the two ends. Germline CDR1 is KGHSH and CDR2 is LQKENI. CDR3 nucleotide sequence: TGTGCCAGCAGCCAAGATTTTGGGTATGGCTACACCTTC. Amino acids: CASSQDFGYGYTF.

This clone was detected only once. The CDR3 DNA reads as TGCGCCAGCGGCGATATTAGCGGGGGGGTTGTTGAGCAGTTCTTC. Encoded protein: CASGDISGGVVEQFF. The genes are TRBV5-1 and TRBJ2-1; 11 bases agree with TRBD2. V lost 7 bases to trimming and J lost 9 bases; unmatched junction nucleotides: 12. This CDR3 region has 15 residues. CDR1 SGHRS and CDR2 YFSETQ come from the germline V gene.

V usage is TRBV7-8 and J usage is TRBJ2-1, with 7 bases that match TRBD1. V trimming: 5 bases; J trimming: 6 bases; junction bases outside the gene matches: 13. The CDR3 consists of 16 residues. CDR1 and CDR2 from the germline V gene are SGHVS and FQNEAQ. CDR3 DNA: TGTGCCAGCAGCCCGACCCCGGGACAGAGATCCAATGAGCAGTTCTTC. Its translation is CASSPTPGQRSNEQFF.

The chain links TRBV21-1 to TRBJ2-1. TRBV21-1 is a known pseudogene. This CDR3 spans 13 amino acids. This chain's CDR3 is CASSKAGEHEQFF. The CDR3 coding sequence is TGTGCCAGCAGCAAAGCGGGGGAACATGAGCAGTTCTTC.

The CDR3 here is CASSSAGRDGYTF. In DNA, the CDR3 is TGTGCCAGCAGCTCAGCAGGGCGGGATGGCTACACCTTC. The chain joins TRBV11-3 to TRBJ1-2; D possibly corresponds to TRBD1 (5 bases). The V end lost 4 bases, the J end lost 6 bases, and 12 bases lay between the germline ends. The germline gives CDR1 SGHNT, CDR2 YENEEA. The CDR3 loop spans 13 amino acids.

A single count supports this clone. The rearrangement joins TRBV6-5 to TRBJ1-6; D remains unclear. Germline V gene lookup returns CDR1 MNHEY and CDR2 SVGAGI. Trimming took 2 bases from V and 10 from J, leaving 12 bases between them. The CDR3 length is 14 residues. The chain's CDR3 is CASSYKGTGSPLHF. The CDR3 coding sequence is TGTGCCAGCAGTTACAAGGGAACGGGATCACCCCTCCACTTT.

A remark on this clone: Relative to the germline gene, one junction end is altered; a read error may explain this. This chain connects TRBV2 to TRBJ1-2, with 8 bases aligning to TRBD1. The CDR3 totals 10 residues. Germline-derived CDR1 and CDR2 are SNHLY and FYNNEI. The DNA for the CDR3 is TGTGCCAGCAGCCAGACAGGGGCCCGCTTC. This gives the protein CASSQTGARF.

The CDR3 nucleotides read TGTGCCAGCAGCTTTAGGGGGCACTACGAGCAGTACTTC. It translates to CASSFRGHYEQYF. The chain is built from TRBV11-3 and TRBJ2-7; 7 bases align to TRBD1. J gave up 3 bases and V 3 bases, and 2 bases lay outside the gene matches. CDR3 length: 13 amino acids. CDR1 SGHNT and CDR2 YENEEA come from the germline V gene.

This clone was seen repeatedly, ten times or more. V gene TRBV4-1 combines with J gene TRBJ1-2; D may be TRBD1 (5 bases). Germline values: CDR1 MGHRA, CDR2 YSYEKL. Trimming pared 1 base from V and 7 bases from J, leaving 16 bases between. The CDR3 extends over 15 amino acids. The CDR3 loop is CASSQASREIAGYTF. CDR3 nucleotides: TGCGCCAGCAGCCAAGCATCCAGGGAAATAGCTGGCTACACCTTC.

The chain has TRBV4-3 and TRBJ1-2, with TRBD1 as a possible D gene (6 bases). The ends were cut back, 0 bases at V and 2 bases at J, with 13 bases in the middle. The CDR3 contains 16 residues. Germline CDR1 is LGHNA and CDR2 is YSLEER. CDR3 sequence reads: CASSQDSGGRNYGYTF. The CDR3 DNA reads TGCGCCAGCAGCCAAGATAGCGGGGGCCGGAACTATGGCTACACCTTC.

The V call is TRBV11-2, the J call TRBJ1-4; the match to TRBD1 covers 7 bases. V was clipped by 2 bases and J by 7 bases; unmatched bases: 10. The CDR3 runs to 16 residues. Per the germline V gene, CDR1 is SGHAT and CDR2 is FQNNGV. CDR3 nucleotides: TGTGCCAGCAGCTTATCCACCGGAGCAGGGGGTGAAAAACTGTTTTTT. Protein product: CASSLSTGAGGEKLFF.

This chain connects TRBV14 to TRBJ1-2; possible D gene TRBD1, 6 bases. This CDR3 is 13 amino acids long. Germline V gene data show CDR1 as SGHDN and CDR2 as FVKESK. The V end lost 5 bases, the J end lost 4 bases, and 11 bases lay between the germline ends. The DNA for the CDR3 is TGTGCCAGCAGCAGGGGGGCGGGCTATGGCTACACCTTC. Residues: CASSRGAGYGYTF. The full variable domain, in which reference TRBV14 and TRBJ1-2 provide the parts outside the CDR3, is EAGVTQFPSHSVIEKGQTVTLRCDPISGHDNLYWYRRVMGKEIKFLLHFVKESKQDESGMPNNRFLAERTGGTYSTLKVQPAELEDSGVYFCASSRGAGYGYTFGSGTRLTVV.

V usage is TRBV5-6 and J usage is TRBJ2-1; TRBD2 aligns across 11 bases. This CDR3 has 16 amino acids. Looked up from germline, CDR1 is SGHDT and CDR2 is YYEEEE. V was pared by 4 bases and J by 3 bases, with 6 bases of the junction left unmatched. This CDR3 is CASSPLAGVFYNEQFF. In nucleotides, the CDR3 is TGTGCCAGCAGCCCACTAGCGGGAGTATTCTACAATGAGCAGTTCTTC. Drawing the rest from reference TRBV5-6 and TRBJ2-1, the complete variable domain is DAGVTQSPTHLIKTRGQQVTLRCSPKSGHDTVSWYQQALGQGPQFIFQYYEEEERQRGNFPDRFSGHQFPNYSSELNVNALLLGDSALYLCASSPLAGVFYNEQFFGPGTRLTVL.

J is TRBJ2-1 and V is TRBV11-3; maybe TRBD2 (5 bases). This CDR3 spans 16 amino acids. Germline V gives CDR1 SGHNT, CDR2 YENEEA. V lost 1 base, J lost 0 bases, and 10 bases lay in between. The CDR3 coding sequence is TGTGCCAGCAGCTTAGCGGGAACACCCTCCTACAATGAGCAGTTCTTC. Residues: CASSLAGTPSYNEQFF.

The CDR3 protein is CASSQDSGQPLHF. The CDR3 DNA reads as TGCGCCAGCAGCCAAGATTCGGGTCAACCCCTCCACTTT. The chain links TRBV4-3 to TRBJ1-6, with no clear D. There are 13 residues in the CDR3. Germline lookup yields CDR1 LGHNA and CDR2 YSLEER. V was shortened by 0 bases and J by 12 bases, with 9 bases between the two germline ends.

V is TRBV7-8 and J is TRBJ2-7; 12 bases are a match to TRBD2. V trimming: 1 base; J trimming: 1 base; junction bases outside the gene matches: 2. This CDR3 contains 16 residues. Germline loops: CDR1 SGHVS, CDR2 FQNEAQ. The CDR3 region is CASSLGLAGGSYEQYF. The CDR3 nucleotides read TGTGCCAGCAGCTTAGGGCTAGCGGGAGGGTCCTACGAGCAGTACTTC.

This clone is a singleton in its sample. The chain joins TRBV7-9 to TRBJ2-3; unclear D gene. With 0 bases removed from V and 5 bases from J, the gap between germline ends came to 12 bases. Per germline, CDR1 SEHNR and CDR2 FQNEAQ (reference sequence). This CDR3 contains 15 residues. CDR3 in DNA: TGTGCCAGCAGCTTAGCTGAGACTTTTGGAGATACGCAGTATTTT. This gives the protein CASSLAETFGDTQYF.

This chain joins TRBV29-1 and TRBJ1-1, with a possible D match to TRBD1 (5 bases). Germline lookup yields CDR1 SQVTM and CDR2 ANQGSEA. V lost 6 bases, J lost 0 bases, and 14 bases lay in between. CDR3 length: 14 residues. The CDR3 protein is CSVTRQSVNTEAFF. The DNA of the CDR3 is TGCAGCGTCACGAGACAGTCAGTGAACACTGAAGCTTTCTTT.

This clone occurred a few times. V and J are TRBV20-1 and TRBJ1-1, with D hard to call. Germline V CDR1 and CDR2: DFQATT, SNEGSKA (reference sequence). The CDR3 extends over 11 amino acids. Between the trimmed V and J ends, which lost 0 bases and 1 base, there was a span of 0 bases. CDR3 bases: TGCAGTGCTAGAGAGAACACTGAAGCTTTCTTT. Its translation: CSARENTEAFF.

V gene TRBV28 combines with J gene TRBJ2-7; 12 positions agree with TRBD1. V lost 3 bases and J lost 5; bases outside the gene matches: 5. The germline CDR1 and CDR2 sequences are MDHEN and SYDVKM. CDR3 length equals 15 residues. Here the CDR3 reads CASSFSGTGGHEQYF. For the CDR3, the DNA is TGTGCCAGCAGTTTCAGCGGGACAGGGGGCCACGAGCAGTACTTC.

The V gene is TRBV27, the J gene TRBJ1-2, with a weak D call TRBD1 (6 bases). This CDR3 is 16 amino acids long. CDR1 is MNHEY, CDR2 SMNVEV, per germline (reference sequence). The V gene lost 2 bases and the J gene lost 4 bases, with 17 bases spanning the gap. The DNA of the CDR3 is TGTGCCAGCAGTTTAAACCGGGCAGGGGCCTTCTATGGCTACACCTTC. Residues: CASSLNRAGAFYGYTF.

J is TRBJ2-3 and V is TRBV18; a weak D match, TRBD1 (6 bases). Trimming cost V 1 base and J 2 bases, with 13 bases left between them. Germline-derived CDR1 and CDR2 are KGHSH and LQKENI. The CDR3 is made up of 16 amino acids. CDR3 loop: CASSPRPTGDTDTQYF. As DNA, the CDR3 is TGTGCCAGCTCACCACGGCCGACAGGAGACACAGATACGCAGTATTTT.

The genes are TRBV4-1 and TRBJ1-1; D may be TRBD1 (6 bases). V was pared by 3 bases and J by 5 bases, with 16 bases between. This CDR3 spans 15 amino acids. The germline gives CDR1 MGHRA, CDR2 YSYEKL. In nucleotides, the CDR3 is TGCGCCAGCAGCCAGCTGGGCAGGGGAGGGACTGAAGCTTTCTTT. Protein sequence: CASSQLGRGGTEAFF.